This T cell receptor beta chain was obtained from a study of blood T cell repertoires in COVID-19. Study-wide context: Sites across the United States, Italy and Spain contributed samples from acute and convalescent COVID-19. From T cells, B-cell-depleted T cells, or PBMCs came the material, which was cDNA or gDNA.

The CDR3 extends over 13 amino acids. V lost 5 bases and J lost 7; bases outside the gene matches: 5. In germline, CDR1 is SQVTM, CDR2 ANQGSEA. The authors' processing: Amplification with reference gene primers provided the estimates of nucleated cell counts. Some clones are missing from TCRdb's copy, which holds only in-frame ones; the method was immunoSEQ multiplex PCR. V and J calls and clone size are given by that table; D and trimming were obtained from the DNA. The sample holds about 40,000 clones, about 85% seen once. Of note for this clone: This CDR3 is also generated by other DNA sequences in the sample.

This receptor was identified in a man between 45 and 60 years old in a cohort sampled during active COVID-19. Source material: peripheral blood. This chain connects TRBV29-1 to TRBJ1-5; TRBD1 aligns across 10 bases. The chain's CDR3 is CSVRQGAGQPQHF. CDR3 DNA sequence: TGCAGCGTTCGACAGGGGGCCGGGCAGCCCCAGCATTTT.